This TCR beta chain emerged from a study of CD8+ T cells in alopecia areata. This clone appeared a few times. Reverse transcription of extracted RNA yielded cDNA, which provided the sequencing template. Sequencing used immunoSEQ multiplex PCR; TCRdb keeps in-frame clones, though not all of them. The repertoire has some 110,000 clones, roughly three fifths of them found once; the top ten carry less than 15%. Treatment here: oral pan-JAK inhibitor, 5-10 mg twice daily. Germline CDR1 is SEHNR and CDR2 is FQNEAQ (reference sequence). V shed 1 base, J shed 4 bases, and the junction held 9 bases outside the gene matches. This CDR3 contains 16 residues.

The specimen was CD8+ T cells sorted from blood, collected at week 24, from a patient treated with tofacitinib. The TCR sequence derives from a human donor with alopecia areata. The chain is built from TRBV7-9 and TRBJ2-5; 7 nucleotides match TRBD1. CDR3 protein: CASSLGPTGESETQYF. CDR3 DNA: TGTGCCAGCAGCTTAGGTCCTACAGGGGAATCAGAGACCCAGTACTTC.